What follows are 28 T cell receptor beta chains derived from one specimen sequenced in a study of blood T cell repertoires in COVID-19. Assay: immunoSEQ multiplex PCR; the TCRdb copy retains only in-frame clones and omits some. The sample contains around 100,000 clones, approximately 84% of which appear only once. Material for sequencing was peripheral blood. Receptors originate from a man between 35 and 55 years old with acute or convalescent COVID-19.

Worth noting for this clone: This sample includes further DNA sequences coding for the same CDR3. The chain uses TRBV5-4 and TRBJ2-3; D remains ambiguous. From germline, CDR1 is SGHNT and CDR2 YYREEE (reference sequence). CDR3 length equals 13 residues. Trimming took off 2 bases at V and 1 base at J, with 5 bases between the two ends. CDR3 sequence: CASSFSGTDTQYF. The CDR3 DNA is TGTGCCAGCAGCTTTTCCGGCACAGATACGCAGTATTTT.

The J gene is TRBJ2-3, the V gene TRBV6-5, with TRBD1 matching 10 bases. The length of the CDR3 is 15 residues. V shed 6 bases, J shed 3 bases, and the junction held 6 bases outside the gene matches. Germline V lookup: CDR1 MNHEY, CDR2 SVGAGI. CDR3 protein: CASRKDRGSTDTQYF. The CDR3 DNA follows: TGTGCCAGCAGGAAGGACAGGGGGAGTACAGATACGCAGTATTTT.

In DNA form, the CDR3 reads TGTGCCAGCAGCTTAACAAGTGGTGGGCGGGAGTTCTTC. Translated: CASSLTSGGREFF. V gene TRBV7-3 combines with J gene TRBJ2-1; the D gene is possibly TRBD2 (5 bases). V shed 0 bases and J shed 14 bases, with 14 bases lying between them. This CDR3 contains 13 residues. Germline V gene sequence: CDR1 SGHTA, CDR2 FQGTGA.

The chain couples TRBV7-3 to TRBJ2-2; the match to TRBD1 covers 9 bases. Trimming removed 8 bases from V and 6 bases from J; junction bases left unmatched: 7. This CDR3 contains 14 residues. Germline lookup yields CDR1 SGHTA and CDR2 FQGTGA. CDR3 DNA sequence: TGTGCCAGCGGTACAGGGGGCTGGGCCGGGGAGCTGTTTTTT. This translates into CASGTGGWAGELFF.

The chain employs TRBV7-3 and TRBJ2-7, with 13 bases matching TRBD2. Germline CDR1 is SGHTA and CDR2 is FQGTGA. This CDR3 contains 16 residues. V lost 6 bases and J lost 2; bases outside the gene matches: 7. For the CDR3, the DNA is TGTGCCAGCAGGCTGACTAGCGGGAGGTCTACCTACGAGCAGTACTTC. The encoded protein is CASRLTSGRSTYEQYF.

CDR3 nucleotide sequence: TGTGCCAGCAGTTTTCCCGCGGGCCGAACGTACTTC. Protein sequence: CASSFPAGRTYF. This sequence joins TRBV27 and TRBJ2-5; D is possibly TRBD2 (5 bases). The CDR3 is 12 amino acids. Trimming pared 3 bases from V and 13 bases from J, leaving 15 bases between. Germline CDR1 MNHEY, CDR2 SMNVEV (reference sequence).

The chain combines TRBV18 with TRBJ2-4; 11 nucleotides agree with TRBD1. Germline V gives CDR1 KGHSH, CDR2 LQKENI. V lost 4 bases and J lost 6; bases outside the gene matches: 5. The CDR3 runs to 15 residues. The CDR3 sequence is CASSQGQGARNIQYF. In nucleotides, the CDR3 is TGTGCCAGCTCACAAGGACAGGGGGCGAGAAACATTCAGTACTTC. The whole variable domain, remainder taken from reference TRBV18 and TRBJ2-4, is NAGVMQNPRHLVRRRGQEARLRCSPMKGHSHVYWYRQLPEEGLKFMVYLQKENIIDESGMPKERFSAEFPKEGPSILRIQQVVRGDSAAYFCASSQGQGARNIQYFGAGTRLSVL.

This clone was detected once. The genes are TRBV19 and TRBJ1-2; D might be TRBD1 (6 bases). Germline V gives CDR1 LNHDA, CDR2 SQIVND (reference sequence). V was pared by 3 bases and J by 8 bases, with 13 bases between. The CDR3 covers 13 residues. This chain's CDR3 is CASSMGQRRGYTF. The CDR3 nucleotides read TGTGCCAGTAGTATGGGACAACGCCGCGGCTACACCTTC.

This clone was detected only a few times. The chain employs TRBV6-1 and TRBJ1-1; D perhaps matches TRBD1 (6 bases). The CDR3 runs to 14 residues. Germline V gene data show CDR1 as MNHNS and CDR2 as SASEGT. With 1 base removed from V and 4 bases from J, the gap between germline ends came to 10 bases. For the CDR3, the DNA is TGTGCCAGCAGTGAAGGGCTAGGGGGCACTGAAGCTTTCTTT. Its translation: CASSEGLGGTEAFF.

The chain uses TRBV28 and TRBJ2-1, with a weak D call TRBD2 (6 bases). CDR1 MDHEN and CDR2 SYDVKM come from the germline V gene. The CDR3 length is 15 residues. Trimming cost V 6 bases and J 6 bases, with 18 bases left between them. The CDR3 nucleotides read TGTGCCAGCAGAACTGGAGGGGCGTGGGGCAATGAGCAGTTCTTC. Translating gives CASRTGGAWGNEQFF.

This clone is a singleton in its sample. The V call is TRBV27, the J call TRBJ2-6, with TRBD2 matching 7 bases. Unmatched junction bases numbered 7, after V lost 3 bases and J lost 2 bases. Germline V gives CDR1 MNHEY, CDR2 SMNVEV (reference sequence). The CDR3 has 17 amino acids. DNA for the CDR3: TGTGCCAGCAGTTTCCGGGGGGTTAGGCCTGGGGCCAACGTCCTGACTTTC. It is translated as CASSFRGVRPGANVLTF.

This chain uses TRBV9 with TRBJ1-4; D unresolved. Per germline, CDR1 SGDLS and CDR2 YYNGEE. The CDR3 is 15 residues long. Trimming left V 5 bases short and J 10 bases short, with 21 bases between. The CDR3 spells CASRDARSRLGKLFF. The DNA for the CDR3 is TGTGCCAGCAGAGACGCTAGATCCCGCCTCGGAAAACTGTTTTTT.

This chain links TRBV14 with TRBJ1-1; D is unclear. CDR3 length: 13 residues. The V gene lost 3 bases and the J gene lost 0 bases, with 5 bases spanning the gap. The germline V gene encodes CDR1 SGHDN and CDR2 FVKESK. CDR3 DNA sequence: TGTGCCAGCAGCCAGGGCATGAACACTGAAGCTTTCTTT. Translating it yields CASSQGMNTEAFF.

The chain has TRBV7-8 and TRBJ1-6; D gene unclear. The CDR3 runs to 13 residues. V lost 4 bases and J lost 8, with 9 bases in between. Per the germline V gene, CDR1 is SGHVS and CDR2 is FQNEAQ. In DNA, the CDR3 is TGTGCCAGCAGCTCGAGTCTTGATTCACCCCTCCACTTT. As protein: CASSSSLDSPLHF.

This clone came up a few times. V is TRBV5-1 and J is TRBJ2-1; 11 nucleotides agree with TRBD2. V lost 4 bases and J lost 7; bases outside the gene matches: 7. The CDR3 is 15 residues long. Germline V gene data show CDR1 as SGHRS and CDR2 as YFSETQ. The CDR3 sequence: CASSLTSGGWNEQFF. CDR3 DNA sequence: TGCGCCAGCAGCCTTACTAGCGGGGGCTGGAATGAGCAGTTCTTC. The entire variable domain, with the rest obtained from reference TRBV5-1 and TRBJ2-1, is as follows: KAGVTQTPRYLIKTRGQQVTLSCSPISGHRSVSWYQQTPGQGLQFLFEYFSETQRNKGNFPGRFSGRQFSNSRSEMNVSTLELGDSALYLCASSLTSGGWNEQFFGPGTRLTVL.

This clone was seen only a few times. The chain joins TRBV27 to TRBJ1-6; tentative D call: TRBD1 (5 bases). The ends were cut back, 0 bases at V and 0 bases at J, with 9 bases in the middle. Germline CDR1 and CDR2: MNHEY and SMNVEV (reference sequence). This CDR3 contains 17 residues. CDR3 DNA: TGTGCCAGCAGTTTATCGTGGGGGGACTCCTATAATTCACCCCTCCACTTT. This translates into CASSLSWGDSYNSPLHF.

This clone was picked up a small number of times. The chain joins TRBV28 to TRBJ2-3; 7 bases align to TRBD1. With V trimmed by 5 bases and J by 1 base, 6 bases remained unmatched. The CDR3 loop spans 15 amino acids. Germline V CDR1 and CDR2: MDHEN, SYDVKM. Written as DNA, the CDR3 is TGTGCCAGCAGTAGGACAGGCGTTGGCACAGATACGCAGTATTTT. It specifies CASSRTGVGTDTQYF.

This rearrangement joins TRBV11-3 to TRBJ2-1; D perhaps matches TRBD2 (6 bases). The CDR3 contains 16 residues. V gave up 1 base and J gave up 8 bases, with 18 bases separating them. Germline V gene lookup returns CDR1 SGHNT and CDR2 YENEEA. CDR3 bases: TGTGCCAGCAGCTTAGGGGGCGGGATGGTTGGCGATGAGCAGTTCTTC. Protein product: CASSLGGGMVGDEQFF.

The gene calls are TRBV21-1 and TRBJ2-1; the table's TRBD1 call for D was not verified on the DNA. TRBV21-1 is a documented pseudogene. The CDR3 covers 17 residues. Written as DNA, the CDR3 is TGTGCCAGCAGCATCCGAACCAGCAGGGGTCCCTACAATGAGCAGTTCTTC. Translated, it gives CASSIRTSRGPYNEQFF.

The rearrangement links TRBV28 to TRBJ1-1; tentatively, D is TRBD1 (6 bases). The V end was cut by 4 bases, the J end by 1 base, with 7 bases between. Per the germline V gene, CDR1 is MDHEN and CDR2 is SYDVKM. CDR3 length: 13 residues. This CDR3 reads CASSYRENTEAFF. CDR3 DNA: TGTGCCAGCAGTTACAGGGAGAACACTGAAGCTTTCTTT.

The chain links TRBV9 to TRBJ2-2; maybe TRBD2 (5 bases). This CDR3 has 19 amino acids. Per germline, CDR1 SGDLS and CDR2 YYNGEE. V lost 1 base to trimming and J lost 3 bases, with 22 bases between them. CDR3: CASSVNEVEGFGDTGELFF. The CDR3, as DNA: TGTGCCAGCAGCGTAAATGAGGTCGAGGGCTTCGGGGACACCGGGGAGCTGTTTTTT.

This clone was found once. The chain employs TRBV12-5 and TRBJ1-1; 9 bases align to TRBD1. The germline CDR1 and CDR2 sequences are LGHNT and FRNRAP. The V and J ends lost 0 bases and 7 bases, in that order; junction bases with no gene match: 6. This CDR3 spans 15 amino acids. As DNA, the CDR3 is TGTGCTAGTGGTTTGGTATCGGACAGGGGAATTGAAGCTTTCTTT. Translating it yields CASGLVSDRGIEAFF.

The V call is TRBV10-2, the J call TRBJ1-1, with D hard to call. This CDR3 region has 13 residues. CDR1 and CDR2 (germline): WSHSY, SAAADI. The V gene lost 3 bases and the J gene lost 6 bases, with 11 bases spanning the gap. DNA of the CDR3: TGCGCCAGCAGTGAATGGAGGACGGCTGAAGCTTTCTTT. This encodes CASSEWRTAEAFF.

This rearrangement joins TRBV2 to TRBJ2-7; TRBD2 matches 12 bases. The germline gives CDR1 SNHLY, CDR2 FYNNEI. This CDR3 is built from 17 residues. V was clipped by 0 bases and J by 2 bases; unmatched bases: 5. CDR3 residues: CASSEAPPSGGAYEQYF. In DNA, the CDR3 is TGTGCCAGCAGTGAAGCCCCCCCTAGCGGGGGGGCCTACGAGCAGTACTTC.

The V and J genes are TRBV21-1 and TRBJ1-2; whether TRBD1, the table's D call, matches the DNA was not checked. TRBV21-1 is designated a pseudogene. The CDR3 length is 16 residues. CDR3 coding DNA: TGTGCCAGCAGCAAAAGTAGGTGGGGCAATCCGCTAGGCTACACCTTC. This gives the protein CASSKSRWGNPLGYTF.

This clone was counted at least ten times. Here the CDR3 reads CASSQGRQNSPLHF. In DNA, the CDR3 is TGTGCCAGCAGCCAAGGCCGACAGAATTCACCCCTCCACTTT. The chain links TRBV14 to TRBJ1-6; the D gene is possibly TRBD1 (5 bases). CDR1 is SGHDN, CDR2 FVKESK, per germline. Deletions cut 1 base from V and 7 bases from J, with 8 bases between. There are 14 residues in the CDR3.

This chain joins TRBV7-8 and TRBJ1-2; 8 bases match TRBD1. The germline V gene has CDR1 SGHVS and CDR2 FQNEAQ. Unmatched junction bases numbered 3, after V lost 2 bases and J lost 7 bases. CDR3 length equals 13 residues. This CDR3 reads CASSLSGTGGYTF. CDR3 sequence (DNA): TGTGCCAGCAGCTTATCCGGGACAGGTGGCTACACCTTC.

The chain couples TRBV28 to TRBJ2-7; 7 nucleotides align to TRBD1. The V gene's germline CDR1 is MDHEN and CDR2 SYDVKM. V was pared by 3 bases and J by 3 bases, with 2 bases of the junction left unmatched. There are 13 residues in the CDR3. CDR3 protein: CASSFGTDYEQYF. CDR3 coding DNA: TGTGCCAGCAGTTTCGGGACAGACTACGAGCAGTACTTC.